The 2 T cell receptor beta chains below were found in one sample sequenced in a study of T-cell reconstitution after alpha-beta-depleted transplantation in children. For TCRbeta, the library was prepared with unique molecular identifiers. MiXCR was run by TCRdb on the PCR reads, yielding one entry per CDR3 protein. The top ten clones hold roughly 4.8% of a sample with 700,000 to 950,000 distinct CDR3 sequences, less than 20% of them seen once. Here the sequenced sample was PBMCs, mostly from graft donor cells, taken 360 days after TCRalphabeta/CD19-depleted stem cell transplant. The receptors were sampled from a male patient aged 10-17 years who had a stem cell transplant for acute lymphoblastic leukemia, so the T cells may come from the graft donor.

The rearrangement links TRBV4-1 to TRBJ2-3; the D call may be TRBD1 or TRBD2 (5 bases each). Trimming left V 1 base short and J 6 bases short, with 14 bases between. CDR1 and CDR2 from the germline V gene are MGHRA and YSYEKL. This CDR3 spans 15 amino acids. CDR3 loop: CASSQGSIRGDTQYF. Here the CDR3 DNA reads TGCGCCAGCAGCCAAGGCTCTATCCGGGGCGATACGCAGTATTTT.

The rearrangement links TRBV15 to TRBJ2-6; D is unresolved. CDR3 length: 16 amino acids. V lost 2 bases and J 4 bases, leaving 12 bases between the germline ends. Germline V CDR1 and CDR2: LNHNV, YYDKDF (reference sequence). CDR3 in DNA: TGTGCCACCAGCAGATTGAGGTTGCCCGGGGCCAACGTCCTGACTTTC. Amino acids: CATSRLRLPGANVLTF.